The T cell receptor beta chain described here comes from a study of neurological immune-mediated disorders. General study findings and limits: HTLV-1-associated myelopathy had the most TCR clonal expansion, and multiple sclerosis had the least, less than healthy controls.

Specified time point: longitudinal time-point 2. Unsorted libraries were generated from 2 million PBMCs held at -80 degrees C. This clonotype was observed many times. Its cognate antigen is unknown. The CDR3 extends over 17 amino acids. The germline V and J ends were trimmed by 1 base and 1 base, with 15 bases remaining between them. Germline CDR1 and CDR2: SGHRS and YFSETQ. TCRdb processed the 5' RACE reads anew with MiXCR; each CDR3 protein has one entry. Here the sample spans 84,000 or so distinct CDR3 sequences, around 13% being singletons. The chain joins TRBV5-1 to TRBJ1-5, with D perhaps TRBD1 (5 bases). This TCR was recovered from a female donor with HTLV-1-associated myelopathy (HAM/TSP). Input material: PBMCs. The CDR3 here is CASSLRPSEGSNQPQHF. Written as DNA, the CDR3 is TGCGCCAGCAGCTTGAGGCCTTCGGAGGGGAGCAATCAGCCCCAGCATTTT.